What follows describes a single T cell receptor beta chain. This sample is drawn from a study of blood T cell repertoires in COVID-19. About the research overall: COVID-19 samples collected from the United States, Italy and Spain covered acute and convalescent phases.

Trimming cost V 4 bases and J 4 bases, with 11 bases left between them. The CDR3 runs to 14 residues. CDR1 LNHDA and CDR2 SQIVND come from the germline V gene (reference sequence). The authors' processing: Estimated nucleated cell counts came from reference gene primer amplification. Data came from immunoSEQ multiplex PCR; TCRdb stores just in-frame clones and leaves some out. The V and J calls and clone size are taken from that table; D and trimming were inferred from the DNA. The sample lists a few hundred thousand clones; about 80% were seen once. The sample consisted of PBMCs or T cells enriched from blood (not recorded which). This TCR was sampled from a man in his forties or fifties who had recovered from COVID-19. The chain links TRBV19 to TRBJ1-5, with a possible D match to TRBD1 (6 bases). The CDR3 here is CASSTWTVNQPQHF. The CDR3 DNA reads as TGTGCCAGTAGTACGTGGACAGTTAATCAGCCCCAGCATTTT.